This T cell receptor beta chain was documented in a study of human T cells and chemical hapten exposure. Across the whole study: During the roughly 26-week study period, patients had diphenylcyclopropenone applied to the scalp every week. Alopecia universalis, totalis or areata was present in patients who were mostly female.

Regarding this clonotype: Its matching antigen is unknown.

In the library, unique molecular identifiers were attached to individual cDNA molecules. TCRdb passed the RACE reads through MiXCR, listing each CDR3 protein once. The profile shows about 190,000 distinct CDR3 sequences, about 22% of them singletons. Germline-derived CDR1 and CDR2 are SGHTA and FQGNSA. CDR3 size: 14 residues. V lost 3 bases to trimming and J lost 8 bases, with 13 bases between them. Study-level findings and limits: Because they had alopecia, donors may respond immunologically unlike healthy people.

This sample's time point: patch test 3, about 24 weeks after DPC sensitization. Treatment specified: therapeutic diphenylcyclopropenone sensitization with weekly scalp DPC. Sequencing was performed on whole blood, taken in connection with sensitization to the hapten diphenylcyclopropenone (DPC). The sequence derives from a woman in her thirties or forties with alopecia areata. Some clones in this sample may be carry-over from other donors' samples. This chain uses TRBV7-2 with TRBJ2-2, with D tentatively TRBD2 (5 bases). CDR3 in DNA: TGTGCCAGCAGCTTTATGGGTTCGGGGGGGGAGCTGTTTTTT. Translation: CASSFMGSGGELFF.